These T cell receptor beta chains were read from a single sample in a study of human T cells and chemical hapten exposure. TCRdb independently ran MiXCR on the RACE reads; one entry per CDR3 protein. In the table there are roughly 94,000 distinct CDR3 sequences, 9.3% of which are singletons. Sequenced here: whole blood, sampled in connection with sensitization to the hapten diphenylcyclopropenone (DPC). These receptors came from a woman aged 35 to 49 with alopecia areata. Some clones in this sample may be carry-over from other donors' samples. Both conserved end residues are part of each CDR3. Fields, in order: CDR3 DNA, CDR3 protein, clone size, J gene, D gene, V gene. The D gene is left open where the match is weak. A row's size may be missing; if present it is once, few, many or a size class.

CDR3 DNA: TGTGCCAGCAGTCCCTCCGGTAACGTGGAGCAGTACGAGCAGTACTTC
CDR3 protein: CASSPSGNVEQYEQYF
clone size: many
J gene: TRBJ2-7
D gene: .
V gene: TRBV6-5

CDR3 DNA: TGTGCCAGCAGCTACGGGACTAGCGGGAAAAAGTCCTACAATGAGCAGTTCTTC
CDR3 protein: CASSYGTSGKKSYNEQFF
clone size: .
J gene: TRBJ2-1
D gene: TRBD2
V gene: TRBV7-2

CDR3 DNA: TGTGCCAGCAGCTTAGATACCAATGAGCAGTTCTTC
CDR3 protein: CASSLDTNEQFF
clone size: many
J gene: TRBJ2-1
D gene: .
V gene: TRBV7-9

CDR3 DNA: TGCAGCGTTGGACAGGGGTCGGATGGCTACACCTTC
CDR3 protein: CSVGQGSDGYTF
clone size: many
J gene: TRBJ1-2
D gene: TRBD1
V gene: TRBV29-1

CDR3 DNA: TGTGCCAGCAGTTCCTATTGGGCGGGGGGGCGTCTGGACACTGAAGCTTTCTTT
CDR3 protein: CASSSYWAGGRLDTEAFF
clone size: many
J gene: TRBJ1-1
D gene: .
V gene: TRBV28

CDR3 DNA: TGTGCCAGCAGCCGAGAAGCGTCCACTGAAGAGACCCAGTACTTC
CDR3 protein: CASSREASTEETQYF
clone size: .
J gene: TRBJ2-5
D gene: .
V gene: TRBV11-3

CDR3 DNA: TGCGCCAGCAGCTTGGGGGCGCTTAGGGGGCTCCAGGAGCAGTACTTC
CDR3 protein: CASSLGALRGLQEQYF
clone size: .
J gene: TRBJ2-7
D gene: TRBD1
V gene: TRBV5-1

CDR3 DNA: TGTGCCAGCAGCCACCGGCTAGCGGGTATCCAAGAGACCCAGTACTTC
CDR3 protein: CASSHRLAGIQETQYF
clone size: few
J gene: TRBJ2-5
D gene: TRBD2
V gene: TRBV6-6

CDR3 DNA: TGTGCCAGCAGCTTAGGTACAGGGCCTTTCTATGGCTACACCTTC
CDR3 protein: CASSLGTGPFYGYTF
clone size: many
J gene: TRBJ1-2
D gene: .
V gene: TRBV7-9

CDR3 DNA: TGTGCCAGCAGTCCTACAGGCCCTAGCACAGATACGCAGTATTTT
CDR3 protein: CASSPTGPSTDTQYF
clone size: few
J gene: TRBJ2-3
D gene: .
V gene: TRBV12-3/TRBV12-4

CDR3 DNA: TGTGCCAGCTCACCCGGGACAGGGTACCACGAGCAGTACTTC
CDR3 protein: CASSPGTGYHEQYF
clone size: many
J gene: TRBJ2-7
D gene: TRBD1
V gene: TRBV28

CDR3 DNA: TGTGCCAGCTCACCCCAGCCGCGAGACAAACTGTTTTTT
CDR3 protein: CASSPQPRDKLFF
clone size: few
J gene: TRBJ1-4
D gene: .
V gene: TRBV18

CDR3 DNA: TGCAGTGCTAGAGATTGGGCGGGAGCCACCTACAATGAGCAGTTCTTC
CDR3 protein: CSARDWAGATYNEQFF
clone size: .
J gene: TRBJ2-1
D gene: TRBD2
V gene: TRBV20-1

CDR3 DNA: TGTGCCAGCAGCCAAGAAAGGGGCGCCTACGAGCAGTACTTC
CDR3 protein: CASSQERGAYEQYF
clone size: few
J gene: TRBJ2-7
D gene: .
V gene: TRBV3-1

CDR3 DNA: TGTGCCAGCAGTTTGCGGGTTTTTGAATGGACCCAGTACTTC
CDR3 protein: CASSLRVFEWTQYF
clone size: few
J gene: TRBJ2-5
D gene: .
V gene: TRBV28

CDR3 DNA: TGTGCCAGCAGCCCCTTCCAGGGAAACGAGCAGTACTTC
CDR3 protein: CASSPFQGNEQYF
clone size: many
J gene: TRBJ2-7
D gene: .
V gene: TRBV6-6

CDR3 DNA: TGTGCCAGCAGTAGCCGACATGTCTCCTACGAGCAGTACTTC
CDR3 protein: CASSSRHVSYEQYF
clone size: .
J gene: TRBJ2-7
D gene: .
V gene: TRBV28

CDR3 DNA: TGTGCCTGGCGAGTGGACACTGTAGCTTTCTTT
CDR3 protein: CAWRVDTVAFF
clone size: .
J gene: TRBJ1-1
D gene: .
V gene: TRBV30

CDR3 DNA: TGTGCCAGCAGTTACTCTCGCGACAGGGGGCATGATGAAGCTTTCTTT
CDR3 protein: CASSYSRDRGHDEAFF
clone size: .
J gene: TRBJ1-1
D gene: TRBD1
V gene: TRBV6-2/TRBV6-3

CDR3 DNA: TGTGCCAGCAGTTTCAACATAGCAACGATGCCCCAGCATTTT
CDR3 protein: CASSFNIATMPQHF
clone size: many
J gene: TRBJ1-5
D gene: .
V gene: TRBV6-5

CDR3 DNA: TGTGCCAGCAGCTTCTCACAGAGGTTAAACTCCTACGAGCAGTACTTC
CDR3 protein: CASSFSQRLNSYEQYF
clone size: .
J gene: TRBJ2-7
D gene: .
V gene: TRBV5-1

CDR3 DNA: TGTGCCAGCAGTACCGGGAGCATATACCAAGAGACCCAGTACTTC
CDR3 protein: CASSTGSIYQETQYF
clone size: few
J gene: TRBJ2-5
D gene: .
V gene: TRBV6-2/TRBV6-3

CDR3 DNA: TGCAGTGCTAGGGGGGCAGGGGCTAAGACAGATACGCAGTATTTT
CDR3 protein: CSARGAGAKTDTQYF
clone size: .
J gene: TRBJ2-3
D gene: .
V gene: TRBV20-1

CDR3 DNA: TGCAGCGTCCAGCGGGAGCTCGTAGATACGCAGTATTTT
CDR3 protein: CSVQRELVDTQYF
clone size: many
J gene: TRBJ2-3
D gene: TRBD2
V gene: TRBV29-1

CDR3 DNA: TGCGCCAGCAGCGGACCGGGACAGATAGAGCTCCTTGGCATCAATGAGCAGTTCTTC
CDR3 protein: CASSGPGQIELLGINEQFF
clone size: many
J gene: TRBJ2-1
D gene: TRBD1
V gene: TRBV5-1

CDR3 DNA: TGCAGCGTTGACGTCGGATCCACAGATACGCAGTATTTT
CDR3 protein: CSVDVGSTDTQYF
clone size: many
J gene: TRBJ2-3
D gene: .
V gene: TRBV29-1

CDR3 DNA: TGTGCCAGTAGGCGAAAGGGAGTTAGCGGGAGGGCCACCGGGGAGCTGTTTTTT
CDR3 protein: CASRRKGVSGRATGELFF
clone size: many
J gene: TRBJ2-2
D gene: TRBD2
V gene: TRBV19

CDR3 DNA: TGTGCCAGCAGCCAAGTGGGCCTGGCGGGAGCTAACAATGAGCAGTTCTTC
CDR3 protein: CASSQVGLAGANNEQFF
clone size: few
J gene: TRBJ2-1
D gene: TRBD2
V gene: TRBV14

CDR3 DNA: TGTGCCAGCAGTTTTAGGGCTCAAGCCAAAAACATTCAGTACTTC
CDR3 protein: CASSFRAQAKNIQYF
clone size: .
J gene: TRBJ2-4
D gene: .
V gene: TRBV12-3/TRBV12-4

CDR3 DNA: TGTGCCAGCATTGAAGGCTCAAAAGAGACCCAGTACTTC
CDR3 protein: CASIEGSKETQYF
clone size: .
J gene: TRBJ2-5
D gene: .
V gene: TRBV28

CDR3 DNA: TGCAGTGCTAGAGATTTGGACGGCAATCAGCCCCAGCATTTT
CDR3 protein: CSARDLDGNQPQHF
clone size: few
J gene: TRBJ1-5
D gene: .
V gene: TRBV20-1

CDR3 DNA: TGTGCCACTGTCTTGGTCGAGACCCAGTACTTC
CDR3 protein: CATVLVETQYF
clone size: .
J gene: TRBJ2-5
D gene: .
V gene: TRBV24-1

CDR3 DNA: TGTGCCAGCAGTGAATTTGCAATTGGCATTGAGCAGTTCTTC
CDR3 protein: CASSEFAIGIEQFF
clone size: .
J gene: TRBJ2-1
D gene: .
V gene: TRBV2

CDR3 DNA: TGCAGTGCTAGGGGACTAGCGGGAGGGGCAGGGGATACGCAGTATTTT
CDR3 protein: CSARGLAGGAGDTQYF
clone size: .
J gene: TRBJ2-3
D gene: TRBD2
V gene: TRBV20-1

CDR3 DNA: TGTAGTGCTATACCTTTGACTAGCGCAGACAATGAGCAGTTCTTC
CDR3 protein: CSAIPLTSADNEQFF
clone size: few
J gene: TRBJ2-1
D gene: TRBD2
V gene: TRBV20-1

CDR3 DNA: TGTGCCATCAGCCCATTAGAGGGACAGGGGATCCGGCAGTTCTTC
CDR3 protein: CAISPLEGQGIRQFF
clone size: few
J gene: TRBJ2-1
D gene: TRBD1
V gene: TRBV10-3

CDR3 DNA: TGCGCCAGCAGCTTGGCCGGGGTTAACTATGGCTACACCTTC
CDR3 protein: CASSLAGVNYGYTF
clone size: few
J gene: TRBJ1-2
D gene: .
V gene: TRBV5-1

CDR3 DNA: TGTGCCACTCAGGGGGACGCAGATACGCAGTATTTT
CDR3 protein: CATQGDADTQYF
clone size: many
J gene: TRBJ2-3
D gene: TRBD1
V gene: TRBV19

CDR3 DNA: TGCAGCGGTGGCCTTGGGTATGAGCAGTTCTTC
CDR3 protein: CSGGLGYEQFF
clone size: .
J gene: TRBJ2-1
D gene: .
V gene: TRBV29-1

CDR3 DNA: TGTGCCAGCAGCTTACCTTCTCAACAGCTTCTTCCTAGCACAGATACGCAGTATTTT
CDR3 protein: CASSLPSQQLLPSTDTQYF
clone size: few
J gene: TRBJ2-3
D gene: .
V gene: TRBV7-9